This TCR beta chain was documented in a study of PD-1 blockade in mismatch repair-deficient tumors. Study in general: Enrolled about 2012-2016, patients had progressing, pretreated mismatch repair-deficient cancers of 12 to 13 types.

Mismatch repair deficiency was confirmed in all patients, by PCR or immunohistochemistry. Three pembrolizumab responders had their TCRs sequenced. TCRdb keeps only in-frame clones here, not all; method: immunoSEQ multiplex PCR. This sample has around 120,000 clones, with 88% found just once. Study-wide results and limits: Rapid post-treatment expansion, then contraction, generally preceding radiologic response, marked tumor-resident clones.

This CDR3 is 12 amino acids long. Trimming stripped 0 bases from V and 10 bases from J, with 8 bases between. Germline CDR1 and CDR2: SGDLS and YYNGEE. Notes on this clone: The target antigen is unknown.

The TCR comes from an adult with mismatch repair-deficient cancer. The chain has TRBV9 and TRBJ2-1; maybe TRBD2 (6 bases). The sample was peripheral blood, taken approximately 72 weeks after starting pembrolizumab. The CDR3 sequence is CASSVDGGEQFF. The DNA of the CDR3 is TGTGCCAGCAGCGTAGACGGAGGGGAGCAGTTCTTC. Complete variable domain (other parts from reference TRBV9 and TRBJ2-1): DSGVTQTPKHLITATGQRVTLRCSPRSGDLSVYWYQQSLDQGLQFLIQYYNGEERAKGNILERFSAQQFPDLHSELNLSSLELGDSALYFCASSVDGGEQFFGPGTRLTVL.